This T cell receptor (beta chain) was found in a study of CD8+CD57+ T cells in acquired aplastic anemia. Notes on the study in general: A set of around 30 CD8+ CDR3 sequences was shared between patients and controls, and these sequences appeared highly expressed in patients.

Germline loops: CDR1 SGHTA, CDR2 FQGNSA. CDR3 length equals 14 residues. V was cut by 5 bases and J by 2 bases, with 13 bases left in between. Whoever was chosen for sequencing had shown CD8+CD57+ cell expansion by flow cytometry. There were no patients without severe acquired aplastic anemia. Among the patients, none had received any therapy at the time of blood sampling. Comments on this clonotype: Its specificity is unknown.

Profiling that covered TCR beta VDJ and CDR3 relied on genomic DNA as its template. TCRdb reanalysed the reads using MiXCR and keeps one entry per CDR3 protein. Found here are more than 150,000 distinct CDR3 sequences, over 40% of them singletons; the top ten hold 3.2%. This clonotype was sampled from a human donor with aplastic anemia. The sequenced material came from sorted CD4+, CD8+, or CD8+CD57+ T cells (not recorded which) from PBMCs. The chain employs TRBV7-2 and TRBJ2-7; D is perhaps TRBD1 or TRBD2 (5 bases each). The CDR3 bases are TGTGCCAGCAGCGAAGGGACCGGTCCCTACGAGCAGTACTTC. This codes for CASSEGTGPYEQYF.